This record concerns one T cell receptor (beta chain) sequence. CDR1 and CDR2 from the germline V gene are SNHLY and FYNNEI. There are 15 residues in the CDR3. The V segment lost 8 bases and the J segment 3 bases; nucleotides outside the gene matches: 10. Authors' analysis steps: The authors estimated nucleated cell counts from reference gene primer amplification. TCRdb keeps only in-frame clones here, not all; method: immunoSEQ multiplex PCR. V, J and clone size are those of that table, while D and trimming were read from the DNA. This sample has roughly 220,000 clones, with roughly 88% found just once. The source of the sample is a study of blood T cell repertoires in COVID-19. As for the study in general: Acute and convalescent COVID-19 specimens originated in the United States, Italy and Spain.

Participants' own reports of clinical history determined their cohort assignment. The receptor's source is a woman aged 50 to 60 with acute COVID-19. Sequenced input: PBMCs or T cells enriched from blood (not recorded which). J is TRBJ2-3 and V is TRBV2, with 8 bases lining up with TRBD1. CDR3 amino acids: CASSGQGVRTDTQYF. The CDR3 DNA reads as TGTGCCAGCTCCGGACAGGGAGTTCGAACAGATACGCAGTATTTT.